This TCR beta chain was documented in a study of blood T cell repertoires in COVID-19. V lost 6 bases and J 3 bases, leaving 13 bases between the germline ends. The CDR3 length is 14 residues. The V gene's germline CDR1 is MNHEY and CDR2 SMNVEV (reference sequence). Sequencing was performed with immunoSEQ multiplex PCR; in TCRdb, only in-frame clones are kept and a portion is missing. The table records about 56,000 clones, approximately 81% of them present only once. This sequence joins TRBV27 and TRBJ2-3; tentatively, D is TRBD1 (6 bases). This receptor was taken from a man aged 55 to 70 with COVID-19, enrolled during active disease. The sequencing input was peripheral blood. The CDR3 here is CASSRSQGTDTQYF. CDR3 bases: TGTGCCAGCAGCAGATCACAGGGAACAGATACGCAGTATTTT.